A single sample is the source of the 17 T cell receptor beta chains below, sequenced in a study of tumor and adjacent non-tumor tissue in lung cancer. A modified ARM-PCR protocol with three rounds of nested PCR amplified TCRbeta. TCRdb reanalysed the multiplex PCR reads using MiXCR and keeps one entry per CDR3 protein. The table shows fewer than 75,000 distinct CDR3 sequences, with more than 75% occurring only once. No cell sorting was done before RNA was extracted from the tissue. The normal lung tissue was taken more than 3 cm from the tumor edge. The material sequenced was distant non-tumor lung tissue. The receptors derive from a man aged 55 to 70 with non-small cell lung cancer.

This clonotype is a singleton in its sample. One end of the junction is discordant with germline, which a read error may explain. The V gene is TRBV6-5, the J gene TRBJ1-4; D is ambiguous. This CDR3 region has 15 residues. CDR1 is MNHEY and CDR2 is SVGAGI in the germline V gene. In DNA form, the CDR3 reads TGTACCAGCAGTGAAAAGCTGACAACTAATGAAAAACTGTTTTTT. Protein sequence: CTSSEKLTTNEKLFF.

A word on this clonotype: A read error is possible here, since a much larger clone lies one base away. The chain carries TRBV11-2 and TRBJ1-4, with TRBD1 matching 7 bases. This CDR3 is built from 15 residues. Germline loops: CDR1 SGHAT, CDR2 FQNNGV. J was trimmed by 2 bases and V by 4 bases; bases with no gene match: 4. The CDR3 reads CASSSRGVTNEKLFF. CDR3 DNA sequence: TGTGCCAGCAGCTCCAGGGGGGTGACTAATGAAAAACTGTTTTTT.

As regards this clonotype: The junction departs from the called germline gene at one end, perhaps through a read error. The chain couples TRBV29-1 to TRBJ1-1; 9 bases map to TRBD1. This CDR3 has 12 residues. Germline-derived CDR1 and CDR2 are SQVTM and ANQGSEA. The CDR3 protein is CSARGTGTDALF. CDR3 nucleotide sequence: TGCAGCGCCCGGGGGACAGGGACTGATGCTCTCTTT.

Regarding this clonotype: This may arise from a read error, as a much more abundant clone is one base away. The rearrangement joins TRBV7-9 to TRBJ1-1, with TRBD1 as a possible D gene (6 bases). The length of the CDR3 is 16 residues. The germline V gene encodes CDR1 SEHNR and CDR2 FQNEAQ (reference sequence). V lost 3 bases to trimming and J lost 1 base, with 15 bases between them. CDR3 nucleotide sequence: TGTGCCAGCAGCTTTATGGGGACATGCCCGAACACTGAAGCTTTCTTT. Its protein is CASSFMGTCPNTEAFF. Based on the CDR3 plus reference TRBV7-9 and TRBJ1-1, the full variable domain is DTGVSQNPRHKITKRGQNVTFRCDPISEHNRLYWYRQTLGQGPEFLTYFQNEAQLEKSRLLSDRFSAERPKGSFSTLEIQRTEQGDSAMYLCASSFMGTCPNTEAFFGQGTRLTVV.

This clonotype was recorded only once. One junction end disagrees with the germline gene, perhaps due to a read error. This chain uses TRBV2 with TRBJ2-5; D is possibly TRBD1 or TRBD2 (5 bases each). This CDR3 contains 14 residues. Per the germline V gene, CDR1 is SNHLY and CDR2 is FYNNEI. The CDR3 protein is CASSLHGAQETQYF. CDR3 nucleotide sequence: TGTGCCAGCAGTCTACACGGGGCCCAAGAGACCCAATACTTC.

With respect to this clonotype: The junction and the germline gene differ at one end; a read error may be behind it. DNA of the CDR3: TGCGCCAGCAGTCAACCCTGGACAGGAACGTATAATTCACCTCTCCACTTT. Its protein is CASSQPWTGTYNSPLHF. V and J are TRBV10-2 and TRBJ1-6, with 7 bases fitting TRBD1. Germline lookup yields CDR1 WSHSY and CDR2 SAAADI. This CDR3 contains 17 residues.

This clonotype has a handful of counts. A much larger clone differs from this one at a single base, so this may be a read error. The genes are TRBV28 and TRBJ2-2; possibly TRBD1 for D (5 bases). This CDR3 comprises 16 residues. The germline CDR1 and CDR2 sequences are MDHEN and SYDVKM. As DNA, the CDR3 is TGTGTCAGCAGTTTATCGCGACAGCTGAACACCGGGGAGCTGTTTTTT. It is translated as CVSSLSRQLNTGELFF.

This chain uses TRBV4-2 with TRBJ1-1; 10 bases agree with TRBD1. The CDR3 covers 15 residues. CDR1 is LGHNA, CDR2 YNFKEQ, per germline. CDR3 nucleotides: TGTGAGAGCAGCCATATGGGACAGGGGAAACCTGAAGCTTTCTTT. Encoded protein: CESSHMGQGKPEAFF.

Comment on this clonotype: Sequence at one end of the junction differs from germline and may be a read error. The rearrangement joins TRBV11-1 to TRBJ1-1; perhaps TRBD1 as D (6 bases). The CDR3 loop spans 13 amino acids. Looked up from germline, CDR1 is SGHAT and CDR2 is FQDESV (reference sequence). As DNA, the CDR3 is TGTGCCAATAGTTTAGCGCCGGGGGCTGAAGCTTTCTTC. Translating gives CANSLAPGAEAFF.

Comment on this clonotype: Here the CDR3 omits its conserved ending phenylalanine or tryptophan, so a read error is the likely source. No DNA is shown, since the ends of the CDR3 on it are uncertain; the CDR3 is the one TCRdb lists. This rearrangement joins TRBV29-1 to TRBJ2-6; the table calls TRBD2, which could not be checked here. The CDR3 has 15 residues if both end residues are counted. The germline V gene encodes CDR1 SQVTM and CDR2 ANQGSEA. The CDR3 loop reads CSVAAGGTGANVLAS.

The rearrangement joins TRBV4-1 to TRBJ2-7; D is possibly TRBD1 (5 bases). Germline-derived CDR1 and CDR2 are MGHRA and YSYEKL. The CDR3 totals 15 residues. V was cut by 1 base and J by 3 bases, with 13 bases left in between. The CDR3 sequence is CASSQVQVRVYEQYF. CDR3 nucleotide sequence: TGCGCCAGCAGCCAAGTACAGGTGAGAGTCTACGAGCAGTACTTC.

A remark on this clonotype: At one boundary the junction diverges from the germline segment, which might be a read error. The V and J genes are TRBV29-1 and TRBJ2-5; perhaps D is TRBD1 or TRBD2 (5 bases each). The germline gives CDR1 SQVTM, CDR2 ANQGSEA. The CDR3 length is 14 residues. The CDR3 reads CSVEARAYQETQYF. Here the CDR3 DNA reads TGTAGCGTTGAAGCCAGGGCGTACCAAGAGACCCAGTACTTC.

This chain joins TRBV11-1 and TRBJ2-1, with D possibly called TRBD1 or TRBD2 (6 bases each). V lost 4 bases, J lost 6 bases, and 22 bases lay in between. Germline CDR1 reads SGHAT; CDR2 reads FQDESV (reference sequence). The CDR3 is 17 residues long. CDR3 DNA: TGTGCCAGCAGCTCCAGGAGGGGGTTAGGAGTCGGCAATGAGCAGTTCTTC. Its translation is CASSSRRGLGVGNEQFF.

In regard to this clonotype: The conserved phenylalanine or tryptophan is not found at the CDR3 terminus, so this likely reflects a read error. The gene calls are TRBV10-2 and TRBJ2-2; perhaps TRBD1 as D (6 bases). The CDR3 sequence is 14 residues long. V was trimmed by 5 bases and J by 2 bases, leaving 9 bases between them. Germline V gene lookup returns CDR1 WSHSY and CDR2 SAAADI. The DNA for the CDR3 is TGCGCCAGCAGTCAGGGGTTAAACACCGGGGAGCTGTTTTAT. It specifies CASSQGLNTGELFY.

Notes on this clonotype: A read error may explain this, as a much larger clone is one base away. The chain uses TRBV12-3 or TRBV12-4 and TRBJ1-3; TRBD1 aligns across 7 bases. The CDR3 is 18 amino acids. CDR3: CASTPDRWSSYSGNTMYF. The CDR3 DNA reads as TGTGCCAGCACCCCGGACAGGTGGAGTTCCTACTCTGGAAACACCATGTATTTT.

The chain couples TRBV11-1 to TRBJ1-1; D call uncertain. In germline, CDR1 is SGHAT, CDR2 FQDESV (reference sequence). The CDR3 sequence is 13 residues long. V was clipped by 1 base and J by 6 bases, with 9 bases between them. CDR3 in DNA: TGTGCCAGCAGCTTAGTGAGTGGGGCTGAAGCTTTCTTT. Protein: CASSLVSGAEAFF.

A word on this clonotype: The junction departs from the called germline gene at one end, perhaps through a read error. J is TRBJ2-7 and V is TRBV10-2; the D gene is possibly TRBD2 (6 bases). Germline CDR1 is WSHSY and CDR2 is SAAADI. This CDR3 has 18 residues. CDR3 bases: TGCGCCAACAGTGAGTGGGATATAGCGGTCGAAAGCTCCTACGAGCAGTACTTC. It translates to CANSEWDIAVESSYEQYF.